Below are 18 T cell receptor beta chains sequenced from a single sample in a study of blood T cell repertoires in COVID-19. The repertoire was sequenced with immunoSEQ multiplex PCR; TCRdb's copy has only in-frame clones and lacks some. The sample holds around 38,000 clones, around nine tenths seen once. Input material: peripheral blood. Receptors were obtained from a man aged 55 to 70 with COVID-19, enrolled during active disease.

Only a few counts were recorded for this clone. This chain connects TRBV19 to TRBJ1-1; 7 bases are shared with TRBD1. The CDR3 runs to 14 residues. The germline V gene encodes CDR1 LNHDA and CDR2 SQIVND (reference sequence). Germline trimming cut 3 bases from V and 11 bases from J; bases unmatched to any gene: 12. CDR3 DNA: TGTGCCAGTAGTATCCCGAACAAACCGGGACAGGCTTTCTTT. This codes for CASSIPNKPGQAFF.

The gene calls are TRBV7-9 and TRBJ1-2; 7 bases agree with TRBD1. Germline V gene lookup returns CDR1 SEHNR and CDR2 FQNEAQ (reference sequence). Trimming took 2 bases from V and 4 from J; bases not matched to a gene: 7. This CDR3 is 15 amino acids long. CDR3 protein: CASSLMGQSAYGYTF. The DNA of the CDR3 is TGTGCCAGCAGCTTAATGGGACAGTCGGCCTATGGCTACACCTTC.

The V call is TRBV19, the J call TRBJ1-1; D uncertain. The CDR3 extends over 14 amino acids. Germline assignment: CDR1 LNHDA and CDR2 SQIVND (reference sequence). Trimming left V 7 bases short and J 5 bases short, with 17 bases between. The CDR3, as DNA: TGTGCCAGTAAATTTCGGGGAGAGTTGACTGAAGCTTTCTTT. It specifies CASKFRGELTEAFF.

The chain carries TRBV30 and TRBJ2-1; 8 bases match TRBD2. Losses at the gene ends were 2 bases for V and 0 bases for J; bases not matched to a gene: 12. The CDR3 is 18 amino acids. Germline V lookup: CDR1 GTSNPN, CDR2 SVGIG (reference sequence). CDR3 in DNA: TGTGCCTGGAGTTACCCCAAAACGGGACTAGTCTCCTACAATGAGCAGTTCTTC. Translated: CAWSYPKTGLVSYNEQFF.

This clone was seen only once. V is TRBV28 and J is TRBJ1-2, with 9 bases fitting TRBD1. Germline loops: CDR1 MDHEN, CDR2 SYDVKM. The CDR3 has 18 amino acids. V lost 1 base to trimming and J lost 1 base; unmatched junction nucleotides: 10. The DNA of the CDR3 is TGTGCCAGCAGTTTATCCGGGACAGGGAAAGGGGGTAACTATGGCTACACCTTC. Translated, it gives CASSLSGTGKGGNYGYTF.

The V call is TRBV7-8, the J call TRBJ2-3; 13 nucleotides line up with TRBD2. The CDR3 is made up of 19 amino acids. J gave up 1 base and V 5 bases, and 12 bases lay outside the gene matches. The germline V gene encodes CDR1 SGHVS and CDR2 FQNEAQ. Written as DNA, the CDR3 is TGTGCCAGCAGCCGACGACTAGCGGGAGGCGCCGGGGGCACAGATACGCAGTATTTT. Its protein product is CASSRRLAGGAGGTDTQYF.

Written as DNA, the CDR3 is TGTGCCAGCTCACCCCCAGAACTAGGCGGCAATGAGCAGTTCTTC. This sequence encodes CASSPPELGGNEQFF. V gene TRBV11-3 combines with J gene TRBJ2-1, with D tentatively TRBD2 (5 bases). Trimming took off 8 bases at V and 6 bases at J, with 20 bases between the two ends. Looked up from germline, CDR1 is SGHNT and CDR2 is YENEEA. The CDR3 is made up of 15 amino acids.

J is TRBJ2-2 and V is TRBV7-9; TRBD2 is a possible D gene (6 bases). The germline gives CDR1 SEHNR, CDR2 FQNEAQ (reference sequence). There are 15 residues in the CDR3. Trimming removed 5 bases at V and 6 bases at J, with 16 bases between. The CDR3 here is CASSKGPTRSGELFF. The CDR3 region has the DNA TGTGCCAGCAGCAAAGGACCGACTAGATCCGGGGAGCTGTTTTTT.

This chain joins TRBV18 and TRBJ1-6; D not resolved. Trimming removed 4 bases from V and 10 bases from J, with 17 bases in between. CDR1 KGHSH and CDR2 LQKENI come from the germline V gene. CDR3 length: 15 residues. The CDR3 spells CASSRTAEEVSPLHF. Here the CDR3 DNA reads TGTGCCAGCTCACGGACCGCGGAGGAGGTATCACCCCTCCACTTT.

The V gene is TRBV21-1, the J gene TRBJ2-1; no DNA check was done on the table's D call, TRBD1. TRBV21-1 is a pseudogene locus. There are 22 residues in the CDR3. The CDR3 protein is CASSKVVRWGDRYGGGDNEQFF. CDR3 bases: TGTGCCAGCAGCAAAGTCGTCAGGTGGGGAGACAGGTATGGTGGCGGAGACAATGAGCAGTTCTTC.

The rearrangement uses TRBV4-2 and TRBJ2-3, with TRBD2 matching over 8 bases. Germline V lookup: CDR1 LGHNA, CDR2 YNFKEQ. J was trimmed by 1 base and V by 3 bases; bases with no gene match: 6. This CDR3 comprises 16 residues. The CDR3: CASSQGAGVGTDTQYF. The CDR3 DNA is TGTGCCAGCAGCCAGGGAGCGGGAGTCGGCACAGATACGCAGTATTTT.

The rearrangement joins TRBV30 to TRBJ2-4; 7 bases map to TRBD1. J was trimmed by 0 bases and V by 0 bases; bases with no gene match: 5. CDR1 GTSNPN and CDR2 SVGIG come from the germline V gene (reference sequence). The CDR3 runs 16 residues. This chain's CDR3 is CAWSVGGNAAKNIQYF. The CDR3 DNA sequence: TGTGCCTGGAGTGTAGGGGGCAATGCAGCCAAAAACATTCAGTACTTC. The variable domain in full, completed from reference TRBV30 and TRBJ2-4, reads SQTIHQWPATLVQPVGSPLSLECTVEGTSNPNLYWYRQAAGRGLQLLFYSVGIGQISSEVPQNLSASRPQDRQFILSSKKLLLSDSGFYLCAWSVGGNAAKNIQYFGAGTRLSVL.

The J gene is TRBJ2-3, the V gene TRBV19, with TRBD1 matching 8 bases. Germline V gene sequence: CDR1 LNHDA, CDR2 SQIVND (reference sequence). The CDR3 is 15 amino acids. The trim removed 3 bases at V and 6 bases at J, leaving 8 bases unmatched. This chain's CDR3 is CASSIAGGGSDTQYF. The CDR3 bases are TGTGCCAGTAGTATCGCAGGGGGCGGGTCGGATACGCAGTATTTT.

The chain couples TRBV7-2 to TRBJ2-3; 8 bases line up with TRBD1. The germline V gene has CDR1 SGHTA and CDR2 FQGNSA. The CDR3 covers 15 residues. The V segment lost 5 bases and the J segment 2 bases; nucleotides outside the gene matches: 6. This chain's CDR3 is CASSPRTGFTDTQYF. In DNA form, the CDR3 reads TGTGCCAGCAGCCCACGGACAGGGTTCACAGATACGCAGTATTTT.

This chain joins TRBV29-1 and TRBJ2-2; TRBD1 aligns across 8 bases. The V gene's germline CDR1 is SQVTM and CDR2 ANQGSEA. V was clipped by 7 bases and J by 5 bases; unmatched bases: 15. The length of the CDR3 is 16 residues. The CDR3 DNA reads TGCAGCGCGGGAAGGACAGGGATCGGTGGGACCGGGGAGCTGTTTTTT. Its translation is CSAGRTGIGGTGELFF.

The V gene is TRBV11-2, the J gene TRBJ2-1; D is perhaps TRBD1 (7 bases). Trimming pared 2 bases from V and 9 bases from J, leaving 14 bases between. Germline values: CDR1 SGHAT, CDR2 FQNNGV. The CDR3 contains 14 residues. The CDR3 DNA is TGTGCCAGCAGCTTACTAGTCCAGGGGGGTGAGCAGTTCTTC. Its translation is CASSLLVQGGEQFF. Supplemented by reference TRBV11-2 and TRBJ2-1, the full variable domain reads EAGVAQSPRYKIIEKRQSVAFWCNPISGHATLYWYQQILGQGPKLLIQFQNNGVVDDSQLPKDRFSAERLKGVDSTLKIQPAKLEDSAVYLCASSLLVQGGEQFFGPGTRLTVL.

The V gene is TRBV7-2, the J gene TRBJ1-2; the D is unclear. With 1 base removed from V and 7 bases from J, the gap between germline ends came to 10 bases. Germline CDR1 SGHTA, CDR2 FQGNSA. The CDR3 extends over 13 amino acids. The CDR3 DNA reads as TGTGCCAGCAGCTTAGACAGAAGTGGTGGCTACACCTTC. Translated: CASSLDRSGGYTF.

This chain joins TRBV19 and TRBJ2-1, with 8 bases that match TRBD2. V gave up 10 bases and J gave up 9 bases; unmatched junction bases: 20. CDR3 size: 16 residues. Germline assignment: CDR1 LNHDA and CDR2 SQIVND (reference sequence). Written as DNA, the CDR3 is TGTGCCACCCTTCAATCTACGGGACTCGGGGGGGGTGAGCAGTTCTTC. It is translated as CATLQSTGLGGGEQFF.